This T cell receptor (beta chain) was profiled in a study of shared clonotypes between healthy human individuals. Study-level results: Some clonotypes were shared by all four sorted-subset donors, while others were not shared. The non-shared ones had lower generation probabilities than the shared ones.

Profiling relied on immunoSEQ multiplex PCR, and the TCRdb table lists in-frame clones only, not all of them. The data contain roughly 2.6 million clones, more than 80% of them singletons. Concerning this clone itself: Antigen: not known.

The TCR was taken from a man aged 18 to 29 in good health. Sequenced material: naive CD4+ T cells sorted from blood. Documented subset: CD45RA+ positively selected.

In nucleotides, the CDR3 is TGTGCCTGGAATACCGGGACTAGCGGGGAGACCCAGTACTTC. It codes for CAWNTGTSGETQYF. This chain connects TRBV30 to TRBJ2-5, with 12 bases aligning to TRBD2. The trim removed 4 bases at V and 5 bases at J, leaving 5 bases unmatched. CDR1 is GTSNPN and CDR2 is SVGIG in the germline V gene (reference sequence). This CDR3 spans 14 amino acids.